This passage covers 10 T cell receptor beta chains from one sample sequenced in a study of blood T cell repertoires in COVID-19. TCRdb's copy holds only in-frame clones and misses some; the assay was immunoSEQ multiplex PCR. The data show roughly 50,000 clones, roughly 76% seen once. Sequences were obtained from peripheral blood. All receptors come from a woman aged 55 to 70 with acute or convalescent COVID-19.

This clone was found once. The V gene is TRBV7-2, the J gene TRBJ2-2; no firm D call. V lost 2 bases and J 6 bases, leaving 10 bases between the germline ends. Germline V gene sequence: CDR1 SGHTA, CDR2 FQGNSA. The CDR3 is made up of 14 amino acids. The CDR3: CASSLSEPPGELFF. CDR3 in DNA: TGTGCCAGCAGCTTAAGCGAACCTCCCGGGGAGCTGTTTTTT.

The sample holds one count of this clone. The chain employs TRBV24-1 and TRBJ2-7; D ambiguous. V was pared by 7 bases and J by 5 bases, with 14 bases between. The length of the CDR3 is 13 residues. The germline V gene encodes CDR1 KGHDR and CDR2 SFDVKD. The CDR3 loop reads CATSDGAFHEQYF. CDR3 DNA: TGTGCCACCAGCGATGGAGCTTTCCACGAGCAGTACTTC.

This chain links TRBV5-1 with TRBJ1-1; the D is unclear. The CDR3 covers 15 residues. Trimming left V 4 bases short and J 1 base short, with 14 bases between. Germline V lookup: CDR1 SGHRS, CDR2 YFSETQ. CDR3 protein: CASSVIGRENTEAFF. In nucleotides, the CDR3 is TGCGCCAGCAGCGTTATCGGACGGGAGAACACTGAAGCTTTCTTT. Full variable domain (remainder filled in from reference TRBV5-1 and TRBJ1-1): KAGVTQTPRYLIKTRGQQVTLSCSPISGHRSVSWYQQTPGQGLQFLFEYFSETQRNKGNFPGRFSGRQFSNSRSEMNVSTLELGDSALYLCASSVIGRENTEAFFGQGTRLTVV.

The J gene is TRBJ1-2, the V gene TRBV24-1, with D uncertain. CDR3 size: 13 residues. Trimming took 4 bases from V and 4 from J, leaving 9 bases between them. Germline CDR1 KGHDR, CDR2 SFDVKD. The CDR3 DNA follows: TGTGCCACCAGTGAGCCGGGGAGCTATGGCTACACCTTC. It is translated as CATSEPGSYGYTF.

This clone was found a few times. The chain couples TRBV4-1 to TRBJ1-4; perhaps TRBD1 as D (6 bases). The V gene lost 4 bases and the J gene lost 8 bases, with 14 bases spanning the gap. The length of the CDR3 is 14 residues. The germline V gene encodes CDR1 MGHRA and CDR2 YSYEKL. Here the CDR3 reads CASSLTGPLEKLFF. The CDR3 coding sequence is TGCGCCAGCAGCCTGACAGGTCCTCTGGAAAAACTGTTTTTT.

The chain carries TRBV7-2 and TRBJ1-1; tentatively, D is TRBD1 (5 bases). CDR1 and CDR2 (germline): SGHTA, FQGNSA. V lost 8 bases and J 0 bases, leaving 13 bases between the germline ends. The CDR3 consists of 14 residues. For the CDR3, the DNA is TGTGCCAGCGGACCACAGGATTTGAACACTGAAGCTTTCTTT. This codes for CASGPQDLNTEAFF.

V usage is TRBV6-5 and J usage is TRBJ1-1; TRBD1 aligns across 8 bases. Trimming took 2 bases from V and 0 from J; bases not matched to a gene: 2. The CDR3 loop spans 15 amino acids. Germline CDR1 MNHEY, CDR2 SVGAGI. CDR3 coding DNA: TGTGCCAGCAGTTACCGGACAGGGTTGAACACTGAAGCTTTCTTT. This translates into CASSYRTGLNTEAFF.

This CDR3 is CASSIAWTGSGSPLHF. The CDR3 DNA reads TGTGCCAGTAGTATAGCTTGGACAGGCAGTGGTTCACCCCTCCACTTT. The chain recombines TRBV19 with TRBJ1-6; 7 bases line up with TRBD1. V lost 1 base and J lost 9; bases outside the gene matches: 9. The germline V gene encodes CDR1 LNHDA and CDR2 SQIVND (reference sequence). This CDR3 region has 16 residues.

This chain links TRBV5-1 with TRBJ2-3, with TRBD2 matching over 7 bases. V was clipped by 7 bases and J by 3 bases; unmatched bases: 8. CDR1 and CDR2 from the germline V gene are SGHRS and YFSETQ. This CDR3 spans 14 amino acids. CDR3 residues: CASRAGLETDTQYF. The CDR3 DNA sequence: TGCGCCAGCCGAGCGGGACTCGAGACAGATACGCAGTATTTT.

This chain connects TRBV19 to TRBJ2-5, with a weak D call TRBD1 (5 bases). The germline V and J ends were trimmed by 5 bases and 7 bases, with 14 bases remaining between them. The CDR3 consists of 13 residues. Germline values: CDR1 LNHDA, CDR2 SQIVND (reference sequence). This chain's CDR3 is CASSSGRDGTQYF. The CDR3 region has the DNA TGTGCCAGTAGTTCCGGCAGGGATGGGACCCAGTACTTC.